The 9 T cell receptor beta chains in this list originate from one sample, sequenced in a study of monozygotic twins with inflammatory bowel disease. Each CDR3 protein gets one entry in TCRdb, which reprocessed the 5' RACE reads and gives no DNA. The specimen's table records a few hundred thousand distinct CDR3 sequences. The sample taken for sequencing was blood. The receptor source for this set is a human donor with ulcerative colitis or Crohn's disease, or a healthy co-twin of an affected twin (not recorded which).

V gene TRBV5-1 combines with J gene TRBJ2-5; as DNA is missing, the TRBD1 call by TCRdb cannot be tested. The CDR3 extends over 15 amino acids. Per the germline V gene, CDR1 is SGHRS and CDR2 is YFSETQ. The CDR3 loop is CASSFGQGALETQYF.

The chain recombines TRBV21-1 with TRBJ1-2; TCRdb's D gene call, TRBD1, goes unchecked for lack of DNA. TRBV21-1 is recorded as a pseudogene. The CDR3 is 18 residues long. This CDR3 reads CASSKAMGSGQGNYGYTF.

The chain uses TRBV4-1 and TRBJ1-1; TCRdb calls TRBD1, which cannot be checked without DNA. Germline V CDR1 and CDR2: MGHRA, YSYEKL. This CDR3 comprises 17 residues. The CDR3 protein is CASSPRWGGPMNTEAFF.

This chain joins TRBV2 and TRBJ1-1. CDR1 and CDR2 (germline): SNHLY, FYNNEI. This CDR3 is built from 13 residues. The CDR3 sequence is CARTREGATEAFF. The full variable domain, in which reference TRBV2 and TRBJ1-1 provide the parts outside the CDR3, is EPEVTQTPSHQVTQMGQEVILRCVPISNHLYFYWYRQILGQKVEFLVSFYNNEISEKSEIFDDQFSVERPDGSNFTLKIRSTKLEDSAMYFCARTREGATEAFFGQGTRLTVV.

The gene calls are TRBV7-9 and TRBJ2-5; TCRdb designates TRBD1, a call that cannot be tested without DNA. The germline V gene encodes CDR1 SEHNR and CDR2 FQNEAQ (reference sequence). The CDR3 is made up of 17 amino acids. CDR3 in amino acids: CASSFPLAGGHQETQYF.

The genes are TRBV7-6 and TRBJ2-5. Germline assignment: CDR1 SGHVS and CDR2 FNYEAQ. This CDR3 comprises 15 residues. The CDR3 protein is CASSAVGFTLWTQYF.

This chain uses TRBV29-1 with TRBJ2-3; TCRdb names TRBD1, which stays unverified in the absence of DNA. The germline gives CDR1 SQVTM, CDR2 ANQGSEA. The CDR3 has 16 amino acids. The CDR3 reads CSVEGDPRGGTDTQYF.

The genes are TRBV4-2 and TRBJ2-5. Germline CDR1 LGHNA, CDR2 YNFKEQ. This CDR3 spans 13 amino acids. CDR3 residues: CASSQDRKETQYF.

The genes are TRBV18 and TRBJ1-1. The germline V gene encodes CDR1 KGHSH and CDR2 LQKENI. There are 14 residues in the CDR3. The CDR3 sequence is CASSPPSLNTEAFF.